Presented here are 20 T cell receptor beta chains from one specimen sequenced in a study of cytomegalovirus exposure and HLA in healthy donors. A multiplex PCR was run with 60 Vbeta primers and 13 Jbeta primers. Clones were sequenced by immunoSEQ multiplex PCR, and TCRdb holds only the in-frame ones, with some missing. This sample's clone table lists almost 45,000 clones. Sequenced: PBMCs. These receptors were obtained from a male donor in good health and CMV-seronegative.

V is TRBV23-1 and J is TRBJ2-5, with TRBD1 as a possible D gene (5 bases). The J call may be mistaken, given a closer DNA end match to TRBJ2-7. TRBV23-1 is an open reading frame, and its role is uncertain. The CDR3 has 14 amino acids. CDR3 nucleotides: TGCGCCAGCAGTCAATGCGAGACAGCTTACGAGCAGTACTTC. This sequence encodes CASSQCETAYEQYF.

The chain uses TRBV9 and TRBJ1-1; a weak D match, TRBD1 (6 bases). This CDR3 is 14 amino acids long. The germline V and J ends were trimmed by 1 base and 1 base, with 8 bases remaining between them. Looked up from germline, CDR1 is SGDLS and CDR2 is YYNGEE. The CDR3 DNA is TGTGCCAGCAGCGTATTACAGGGGAACACTGAAGCTTTCTTT. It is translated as CASSVLQGNTEAFF.

CDR3 in amino acids: CASSDTDYGYTF. Here the CDR3 DNA reads TGTGCCAGCTCAGACACAGACTATGGCTACACCTTC. The chain combines TRBV18 with TRBJ1-2; D not resolved. V shed 5 bases and J shed 3 bases, with 7 bases lying between them. The CDR3 spans 12 residues. Germline-derived CDR1 and CDR2 are KGHSH and LQKENI. Combining the CDR3 with reference TRBV18 and TRBJ1-2 gives the whole variable domain NAGVMQNPRHLVRRRGQEARLRCSPMKGHSHVYWYRQLPEEGLKFMVYLQKENIIDESGMPKERFSAEFPKEGPSILRIQQVVRGDSAAYFCASSDTDYGYTFGSGTRLTVV.

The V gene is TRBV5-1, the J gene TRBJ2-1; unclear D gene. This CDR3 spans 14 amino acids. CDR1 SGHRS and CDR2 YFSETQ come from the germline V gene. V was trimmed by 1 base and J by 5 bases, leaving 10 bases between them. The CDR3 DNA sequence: TGCGCCAGCAGCTTGATGGGCATAGACAATGAGCAGTTCTTC. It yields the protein CASSLMGIDNEQFF.

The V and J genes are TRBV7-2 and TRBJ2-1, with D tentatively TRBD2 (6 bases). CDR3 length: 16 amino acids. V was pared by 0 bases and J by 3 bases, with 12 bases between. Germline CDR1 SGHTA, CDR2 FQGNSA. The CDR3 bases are TGTGCCAGCAGCTTAGCCCCCCGGGGGAGCTACAATGAGCAGTTCTTC. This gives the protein CASSLAPRGSYNEQFF.

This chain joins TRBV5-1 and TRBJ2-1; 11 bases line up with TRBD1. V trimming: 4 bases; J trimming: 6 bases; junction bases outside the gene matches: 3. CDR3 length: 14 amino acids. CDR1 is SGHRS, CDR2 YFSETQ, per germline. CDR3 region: CASSGQGAANEQFF. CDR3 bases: TGCGCCAGCAGCGGACAGGGGGCAGCCAATGAGCAGTTCTTC.

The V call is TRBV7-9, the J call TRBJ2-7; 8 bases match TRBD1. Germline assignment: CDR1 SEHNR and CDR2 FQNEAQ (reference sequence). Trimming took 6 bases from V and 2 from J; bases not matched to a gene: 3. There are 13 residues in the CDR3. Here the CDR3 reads CASRPGQAYEQYF. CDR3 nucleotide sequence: TGTGCCAGCAGGCCGGGACAGGCCTACGAGCAGTACTTC.

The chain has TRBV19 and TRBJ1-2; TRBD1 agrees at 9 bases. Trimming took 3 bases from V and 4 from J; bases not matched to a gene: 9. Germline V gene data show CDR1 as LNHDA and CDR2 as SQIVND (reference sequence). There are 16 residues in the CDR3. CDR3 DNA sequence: TGTGCCAGTAGTATTTTTGCACAGGGGGCCGGCTATGGCTACACCTTC. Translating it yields CASSIFAQGAGYGYTF.

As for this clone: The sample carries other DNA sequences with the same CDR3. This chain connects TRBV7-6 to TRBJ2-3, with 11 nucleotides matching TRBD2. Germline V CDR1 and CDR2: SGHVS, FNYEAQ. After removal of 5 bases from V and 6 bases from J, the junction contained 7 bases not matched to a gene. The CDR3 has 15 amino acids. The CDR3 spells CASSLGLAGGDTQYF. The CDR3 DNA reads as TGTGCCAGCAGCCTCGGACTAGCGGGTGGGGATACGCAGTATTTT.

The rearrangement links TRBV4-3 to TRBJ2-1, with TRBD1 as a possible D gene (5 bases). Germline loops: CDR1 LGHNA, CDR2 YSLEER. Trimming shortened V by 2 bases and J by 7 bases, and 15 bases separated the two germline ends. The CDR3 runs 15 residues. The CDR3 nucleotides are TGCGCCAGCAGCCAATATCTCGGGCAGGGAAATGAGCAGTTCTTC. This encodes CASSQYLGQGNEQFF.

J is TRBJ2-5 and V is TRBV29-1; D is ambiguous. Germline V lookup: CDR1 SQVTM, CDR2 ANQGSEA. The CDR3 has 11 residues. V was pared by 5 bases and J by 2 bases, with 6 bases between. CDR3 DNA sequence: TGCAGCGTTTCTCGGCAAGAGACCCAGTACTTC. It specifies CSVSRQETQYF.

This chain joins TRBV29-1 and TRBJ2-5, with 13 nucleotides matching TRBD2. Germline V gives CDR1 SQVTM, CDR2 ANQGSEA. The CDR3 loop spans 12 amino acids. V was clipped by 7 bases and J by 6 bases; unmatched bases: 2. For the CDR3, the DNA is TGCAGCGGACTAGCGGGAGGTCAGACCCAGTACTTC. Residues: CSGLAGGQTQYF.

The CDR3 nucleotides read TGTGCCAGCTCACCCGCGACAGGGAACGAGCAGTACTTC. Amino acid sequence: CASSPATGNEQYF. The V and J genes are TRBV18 and TRBJ2-7; 7 bases are shared with TRBD1. Looked up from germline, CDR1 is KGHSH and CDR2 is LQKENI. The V segment lost 3 bases and the J segment 5 bases; nucleotides outside the gene matches: 4. CDR3 length: 13 residues. Drawing the rest from reference TRBV18 and TRBJ2-7, the complete variable domain is NAGVMQNPRHLVRRRGQEARLRCSPMKGHSHVYWYRQLPEEGLKFMVYLQKENIIDESGMPKERFSAEFPKEGPSILRIQQVVRGDSAAYFCASSPATGNEQYFGPGTRLTVT.

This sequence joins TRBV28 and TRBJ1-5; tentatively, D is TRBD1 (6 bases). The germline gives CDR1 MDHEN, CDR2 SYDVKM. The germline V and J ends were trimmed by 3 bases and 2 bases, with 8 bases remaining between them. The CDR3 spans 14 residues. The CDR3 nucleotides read TGTGCCAGCAGTTTCTGGACAGGCAATCAGCCCCAGCATTTT. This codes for CASSFWTGNQPQHF.

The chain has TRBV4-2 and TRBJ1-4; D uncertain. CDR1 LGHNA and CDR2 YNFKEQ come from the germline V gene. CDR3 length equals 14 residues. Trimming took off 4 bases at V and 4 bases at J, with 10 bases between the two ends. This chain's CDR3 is CASSPQWRNEKLFF. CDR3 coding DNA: TGTGCCAGCAGCCCACAGTGGCGTAATGAAAAACTGTTTTTT.

CDR3 region: CAWSRPGGRYNEQFF. The CDR3 coding sequence is TGTGCCTGGAGTAGGCCGGGGGGGCGATACAATGAGCAGTTCTTC. The rearrangement joins TRBV30 to TRBJ2-1, with 8 bases lining up with TRBD2. Germline CDR1 and CDR2: GTSNPN and SVGIG (reference sequence). There are 15 residues in the CDR3. With 2 bases clipped from V and 4 bases from J, the junction kept 7 bases outside the gene matches.

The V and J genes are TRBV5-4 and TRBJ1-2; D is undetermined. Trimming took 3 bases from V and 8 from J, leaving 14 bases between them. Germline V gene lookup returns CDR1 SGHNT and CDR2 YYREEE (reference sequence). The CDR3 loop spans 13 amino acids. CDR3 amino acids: CASSSPREEGYTF. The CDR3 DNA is TGTGCCAGCAGCTCCCCGCGGGAGGAGGGCTACACCTTC.

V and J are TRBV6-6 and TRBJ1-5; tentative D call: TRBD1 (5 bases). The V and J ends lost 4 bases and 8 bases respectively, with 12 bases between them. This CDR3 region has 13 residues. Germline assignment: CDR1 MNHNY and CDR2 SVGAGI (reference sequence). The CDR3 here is CASSSLAGEPQHF. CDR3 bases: TGTGCCAGCAGTTCCCTGGCGGGGGAGCCCCAGCATTTT.

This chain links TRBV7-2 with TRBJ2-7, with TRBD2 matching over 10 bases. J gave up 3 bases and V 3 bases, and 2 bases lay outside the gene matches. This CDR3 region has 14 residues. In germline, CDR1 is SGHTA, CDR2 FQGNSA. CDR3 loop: CASSFRTSGYEQYF. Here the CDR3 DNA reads TGTGCCAGCAGCTTCCGGACTAGCGGCTACGAGCAGTACTTC.

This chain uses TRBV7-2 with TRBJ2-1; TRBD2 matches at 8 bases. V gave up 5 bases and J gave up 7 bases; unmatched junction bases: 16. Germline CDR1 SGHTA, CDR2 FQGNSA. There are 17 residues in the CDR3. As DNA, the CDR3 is TGTGCCAGCAGCCCCCTGGGGGTAGCGGGGAAAGAGAATGAGCAGTTCTTC. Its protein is CASSPLGVAGKENEQFF.